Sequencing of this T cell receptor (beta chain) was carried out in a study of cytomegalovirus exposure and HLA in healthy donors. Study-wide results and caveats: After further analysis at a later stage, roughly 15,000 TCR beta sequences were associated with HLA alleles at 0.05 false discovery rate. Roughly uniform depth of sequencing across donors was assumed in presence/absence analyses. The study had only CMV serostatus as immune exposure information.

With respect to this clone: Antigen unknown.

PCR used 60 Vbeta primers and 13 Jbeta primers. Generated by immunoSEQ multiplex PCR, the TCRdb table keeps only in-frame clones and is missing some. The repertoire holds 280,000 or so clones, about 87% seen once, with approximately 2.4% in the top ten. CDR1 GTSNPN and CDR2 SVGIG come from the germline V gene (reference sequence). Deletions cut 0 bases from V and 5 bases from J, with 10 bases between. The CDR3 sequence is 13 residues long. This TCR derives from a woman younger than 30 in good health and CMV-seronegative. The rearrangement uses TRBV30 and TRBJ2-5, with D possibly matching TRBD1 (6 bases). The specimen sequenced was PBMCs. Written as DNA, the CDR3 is TGTGCCTGGAGTGTACAGGGCCGGGAGACCCAGTACTTC. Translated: CAWSVQGRETQYF.